This T cell receptor (beta chain) was observed in a study of T cell responses to AZD1222 COVID-19 vaccine. Study-wide results and caveats: Across the whole spike, CD4 TCRs peaked at regions 160-218 and 743-854. In the spike-specific TCR repertoire, nearly half reportedly target unmutated variant regions.

Method: immunoSEQ multiplex PCR; TCRdb's copy keeps in-frame clones and lacks some. In the table there are 140,000 or so clones, 70% to 90% of which are singletons. With regard to this clone: Its target is unknown.

Germline assignment: CDR1 SQVTM and CDR2 ANQGSEA. With 2 bases removed from V and 6 bases from J, the gap between germline ends came to 10 bases. The CDR3 loop spans 12 amino acids. Material: peripheral blood, obtained 28 days after the second dose of the MenACWY control vaccine. This receptor was obtained from an adult who received the MenACWY meningococcal vaccine as a control. The rearrangement links TRBV29-1 to TRBJ1-2; a weak D match, TRBD1 (6 bases). The CDR3 reads CSVESGQNGYTF. CDR3 DNA: TGCAGCGTTGAATCCGGACAGAATGGCTACACCTTC.